This T cell receptor beta chain was sequenced in a study of radiation and T cells in renal cell carcinoma (TCRdb year 2020). Regarding the complete study: The samples were obtained from a clinical trial, where primary renal cell carcinomas were treated with 15 Gy stereotactic body radiation therapy and then removed by nephrectomy 4 weeks afterward. TCR beta sequencing covered 50 to 55 samples in total, comprising some 26 tumors and 27 peripheral blood samples. In the 40 to 55 samples combined, some 4,000,000 unique CDR3 nucleotide sequences were found, encoding about 2.7 million unique CDR3 amino acid sequences.

What the work shows at the level of the full study, not this receptor alone: Because no pretreatment tumor biopsies were available, whether clonotypes were present in the tumor at baseline could not be determined. Dynamics of the blood repertoire were not tracked past 4 weeks after treatment. Top tumor clonotypes rose in blood from baseline to 2 weeks post-radiation, then contracted by 4 weeks, suggesting transient expansion of tumor-resident clones. With a single-armed trial design, the study had no way to address how radiation dose or scheduling affects the TCR repertoire.

The immunoSEQ kit was used, according to the manufacturer's recommendations, to generate TCR beta libraries from genomic DNA. To prepare libraries, a first multiplex PCR with proprietary primers was run, followed by a second PCR that added unique barcodes, and a bead cleanup was done after each round. A positive control reaction and a negative control reaction, both provided in the kit, were run with every batch of samples. The final libraries were assessed on an Agilent 4200 TapeStation D1000 ScreenTape, pooled by volume, and quantified by qPCR. Sequencing was performed on an Illumina NextSeq500 with a MidOutput 150-cycle cartridge, and 156 Read1 and 15 Index1 cycles were run with kit custom primers. The pooled library was loaded at 0.75 to 1 pM, with a 20% PhiX control spiked in. The paper's data handling went like this. Vendor-processed data were analyzed in R, and a clonotype was defined as all T cells sharing the same CDR3 nucleotide sequence. In the clone abundance analyses, frequencies were normalized to the 10,000 most abundant clones in each sample. Public T cell clones, averaging fewer than five per sample, were removed before analysis. An abundance difference of at least 32-fold between compartments was the criterion for calling clonotypes tumor-enriched or baseline blood-enriched. A beta-binomial differential abundance model was used to identify clonotypes that expanded or contracted between blood time points. Tumor-blood repertoire similarity was measured with the Baroni-Urbani and Buser coefficient, and group comparisons used two-tailed Wilcoxon tests in R. The table comes from immuneACCESS by way of TCRdb, which keeps in-frame sequences with V and J called. Part of the clones is missing from these tables; in studies checked, under half for an unresolved V gene and the rest for unknown reasons. Clone size and the V and J calls come from that table; the DNA yielded D and trimming. Across this sample there are 130,000 or so clones, with roughly 85% seen only once. The ten largest clones add up to 20% to 25% of the sample.

In the paper's terms, the time point label means: baseline pretreatment blood. The treatment or condition tag for this specimen amounts to: 15 Gy SBRT to primary tumor, nephrectomy 4 weeks later. To track tumor-enriched clonotypes, serial peripheral blood was sampled from radiation-treated patients at baseline and at 2 weeks and 4 weeks after SBRT. Every patient's renal cell carcinoma showed clear cell pathology. Genomic DNA for TCR sequencing was prepared using the QIAamp DNA Blood Mini Kit (Qiagen). Samples were included in the analyses only if all quality control checks were passed. According to the germline V gene, CDR1 reads SGHVS and CDR2 reads FQNEAQ. Trimming at the junction amounts to 1 base on V and 9 bases on J, and the germline ends lie 13 bases apart. From its cysteine to its phenylalanine, the CDR3 spans 14 amino acids. CDR3 DNA only is kept here, 42 bases in frame from base 1. Concerning this clone itself: Its antigen has not been determined. No qualities accompany the bases; no much larger clone lies one base away.

The receptor's source is a woman in her forties or fifties with renal cell carcinoma. Recombination joined TRBV7-8 with TRBJ2-1, with a tentative D gene TRBD1 over 6 matching bases. The specimen comprised blood, sampled from a patient whose treatment included radiotherapy and nephrectomy. Here is the DNA: TGTGCCAGCAGCTTAGGCAGGGGCGACGGTGAGCAGTTCTTC. It is translated as CASSLGRGDGEQFF.